This T cell receptor (beta chain) was recorded in a study of cytomegalovirus exposure and HLA in healthy donors. Notes on the study in general: Using the classifier, cytomegalovirus status was reportedly diagnosed with high specificity and sensitivity. Earlier findings revealed that most TCR beta V segments proved productive either about 90% or about 30% of the time.

The germline CDR1 and CDR2 sequences are SGHTA and FQGNSA. Trimming removed 6 bases from V and 5 bases from J; junction bases left unmatched: 4. This CDR3 spans 13 amino acids. The PCR had 60 Vbeta and 13 Jbeta primers. How the authors handled the data: Unique TCR beta chains totaled approximately 83 million in a later count, with around 11 million of them shared. Libraries were prepared by immunoSEQ multiplex PCR; TCRdb keeps only in-frame clonotypes and omits some of them. V and J calls plus clone size are reproduced from that table; the DNA served to infer D and trimming. This sample has about 120,000 clones, with around 80% found just once. As to this clone: Its target is unknown.

Sequences were obtained from PBMCs. The chain uses TRBV7-2 and TRBJ2-5; TRBD2 matches 9 bases. The receptor was isolated from a man younger than 45 in good health and CMV-seropositive. CDR3 coding DNA: TGTGCCAGCAGGGGTAGCGGGGGCGAGACCCAGTACTTC. This sequence encodes CASRGSGGETQYF.